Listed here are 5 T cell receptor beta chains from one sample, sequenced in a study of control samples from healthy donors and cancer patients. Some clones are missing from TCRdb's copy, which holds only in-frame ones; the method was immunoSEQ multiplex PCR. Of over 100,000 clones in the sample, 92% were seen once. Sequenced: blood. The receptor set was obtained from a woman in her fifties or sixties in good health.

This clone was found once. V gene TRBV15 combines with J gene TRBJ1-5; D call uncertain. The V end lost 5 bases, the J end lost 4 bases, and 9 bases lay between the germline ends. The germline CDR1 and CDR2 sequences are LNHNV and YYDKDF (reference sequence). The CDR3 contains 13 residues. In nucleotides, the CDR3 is TGTGCCACCAGCGGAGGTCTAAATCAGCCCCAGCATTTT. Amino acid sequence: CATSGGLNQPQHF.

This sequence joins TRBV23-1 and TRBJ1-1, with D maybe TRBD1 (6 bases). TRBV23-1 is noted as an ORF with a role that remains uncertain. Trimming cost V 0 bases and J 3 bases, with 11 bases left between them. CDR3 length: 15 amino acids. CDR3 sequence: CASSQSRTEYTEAFF. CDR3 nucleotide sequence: TGCGCCAGCAGTCAATCACGGACAGAATACACTGAAGCTTTCTTT.

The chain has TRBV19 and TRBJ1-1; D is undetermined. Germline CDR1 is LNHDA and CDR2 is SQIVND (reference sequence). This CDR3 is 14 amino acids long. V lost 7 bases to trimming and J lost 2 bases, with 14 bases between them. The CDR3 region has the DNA TGTGCCAGTATTTCCACAGATATTAACACTGAAGCTTTCTTT. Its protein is CASISTDINTEAFF.

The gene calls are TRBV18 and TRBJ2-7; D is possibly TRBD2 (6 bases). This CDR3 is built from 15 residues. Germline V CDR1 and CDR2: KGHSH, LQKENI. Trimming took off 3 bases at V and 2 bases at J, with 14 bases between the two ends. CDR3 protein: CASSPAGTSPYEQYF. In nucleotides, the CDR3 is TGTGCCAGCTCACCCGCCGGGACTTCCCCCTACGAGCAGTACTTC. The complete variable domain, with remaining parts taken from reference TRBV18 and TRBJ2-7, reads NAGVMQNPRHLVRRRGQEARLRCSPMKGHSHVYWYRQLPEEGLKFMVYLQKENIIDESGMPKERFSAEFPKEGPSILRIQQVVRGDSAAYFCASSPAGTSPYEQYFGPGTRLTVT.

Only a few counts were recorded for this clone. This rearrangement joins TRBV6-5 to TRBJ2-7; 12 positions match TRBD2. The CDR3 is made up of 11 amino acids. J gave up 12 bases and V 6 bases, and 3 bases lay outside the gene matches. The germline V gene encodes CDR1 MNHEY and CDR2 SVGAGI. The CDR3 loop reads CASRTSGGSYF. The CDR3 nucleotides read TGTGCCAGCAGGACTAGCGGGGGTTCGTACTTC.